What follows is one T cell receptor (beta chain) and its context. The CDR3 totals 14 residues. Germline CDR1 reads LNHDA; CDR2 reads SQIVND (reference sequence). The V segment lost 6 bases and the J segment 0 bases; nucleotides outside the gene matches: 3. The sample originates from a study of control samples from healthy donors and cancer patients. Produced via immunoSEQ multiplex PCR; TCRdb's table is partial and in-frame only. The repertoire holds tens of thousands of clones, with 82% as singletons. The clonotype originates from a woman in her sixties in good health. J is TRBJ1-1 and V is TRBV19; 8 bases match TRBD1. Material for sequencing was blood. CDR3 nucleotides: TGTGCCAGTAGCTTGGGACAGGTGAACACTGAAGCTTTCTTT. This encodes CASSLGQVNTEAFF. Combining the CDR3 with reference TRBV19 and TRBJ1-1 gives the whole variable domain DGGITQSPKYLFRKEGQNVTLSCEQNLNHDAMYWYRQDPGQGLRLIYYSQIVNDFQKGDIAEGYSVSREKKESFPLTVTSAQKNPTAFYLCASSLGQVNTEAFFGQGTRLTVV.